The 29 T cell receptor beta chains given below trace back to one sample, sequenced in a study of blood T cell repertoires in COVID-19. Method: immunoSEQ multiplex PCR; TCRdb's copy keeps in-frame clones and lacks some. The top ten clones hold 1.5% to 2% of a sample with fewer than 600,000 clones, approximately 87% of them seen once. The sequenced material came from PBMCs or T cells enriched from blood (not recorded which). These receptors were obtained from a middle-aged woman who had recovered from COVID-19.

The V and J genes are TRBV9 and TRBJ2-1; tentatively, D is TRBD2 (7 bases). Germline V lookup: CDR1 SGDLS, CDR2 YYNGEE. The CDR3 consists of 17 residues. Trimming shortened V by 4 bases and J by 4 bases, and 21 bases separated the two germline ends. This CDR3 is CASSLMGGPGQYNEQFF. In DNA form, the CDR3 reads TGTGCCAGCAGCTTGATGGGGGGGCCCGGACAGTACAATGAGCAGTTCTTC.

V usage is TRBV6-5 and J usage is TRBJ2-5, with D possibly matching TRBD2 (6 bases). There are 15 residues in the CDR3. Trimming took off 3 bases at V and 1 base at J, with 12 bases between the two ends. Germline values: CDR1 MNHEY, CDR2 SVGAGI. The CDR3 loop reads CASSYEPGLQETQYF. The CDR3, as DNA: TGTGCCAGCAGTTATGAACCGGGACTCCAAGAGACCCAGTACTTC.

The chain joins TRBV11-2 to TRBJ1-6, with 7 bases that match TRBD1. This CDR3 spans 14 amino acids. Germline values: CDR1 SGHAT, CDR2 FQNNGV. The junction had 3 bases not matched to a gene; V was cut back by 3 bases and J by 7 bases. The CDR3 sequence: CASSFGTANSPLHF. In nucleotides, the CDR3 is TGTGCCAGCAGCTTTGGGACAGCGAATTCACCCCTCCACTTT. Full variable domain (remainder filled in from reference TRBV11-2 and TRBJ1-6): EAGVAQSPRYKIIEKRQSVAFWCNPISGHATLYWYQQILGQGPKLLIQFQNNGVVDDSQLPKDRFSAERLKGVDSTLKIQPAKLEDSAVYLCASSFGTANSPLHFGNGTRLTVT.

The chain recombines TRBV19 with TRBJ1-2, with a possible D match to TRBD1 (5 bases). The CDR3 covers 14 residues. Germline CDR1 reads LNHDA; CDR2 reads SQIVND (reference sequence). Trimming left V 3 bases short and J 4 bases short, with 12 bases between. In nucleotides, the CDR3 is TGTGCCAGTAGTATCTCAGGGTTGGGCTATGGCTACACCTTC. It yields the protein CASSISGLGYGYTF.

The CDR3 coding sequence is TGTGCCAGCATCGACCGGTCAGGGTCACGACATGGCTACACCTTC. Translated, it gives CASIDRSGSRHGYTF. The chain joins TRBV7-9 to TRBJ1-2, with D maybe TRBD1 (5 bases). The CDR3 extends over 15 amino acids. Germline assignment: CDR1 SEHNR and CDR2 FQNEAQ (reference sequence). The V end lost 7 bases, the J end lost 6 bases, and 21 bases lay between the germline ends.

The rearrangement links TRBV19 to TRBJ2-5; no clear D. V was shortened by 0 bases and J by 2 bases, with 10 bases between the two germline ends. Per germline, CDR1 LNHDA and CDR2 SQIVND (reference sequence). The CDR3 runs to 15 residues. The CDR3 DNA is TGTGCCAGTAGTATAGATCGCACACCTCAAGAGACCCAGTACTTC. Encoded protein: CASSIDRTPQETQYF.

J is TRBJ2-7 and V is TRBV10-1, with D perhaps TRBD2 (5 bases). Trimming took 8 bases from V and 0 from J, leaving 11 bases between them. This CDR3 is 13 amino acids long. CDR1 WNHNN and CDR2 SYGVQD come from the germline V gene (reference sequence). CDR3 amino acids: CASVSRDSYEQYF. DNA for the CDR3: TGCGCCAGCGTTAGCCGGGACTCCTACGAGCAGTACTTC.

The V call is TRBV11-1, the J call TRBJ2-5; TRBD2 matches 9 bases. Trimming took 5 bases from V and 1 from J; bases not matched to a gene: 2. Per germline, CDR1 SGHAT and CDR2 FQDESV (reference sequence). This CDR3 region has 14 residues. The CDR3 is CASSVGLAQETQYF. In DNA, the CDR3 is TGTGCCAGCAGCGTGGGACTAGCCCAAGAGACCCAGTACTTC. Full variable domain (missing parts from reference TRBV11-1 and TRBJ2-5): EAEVAQSPRYKITEKSQAVAFWCDPISGHATLYWYRQILGQGPELLVQFQDESVVDDSQLPKDRFSAERLKGVDSTLKIQPAELGDSAMYLCASSVGLAQETQYFGPGTRLLVL.

The chain recombines TRBV14 with TRBJ2-1; D is unresolved. Germline CDR1 is SGHDN and CDR2 is FVKESK. CDR3 length: 13 amino acids. V was pared by 6 bases and J by 12 bases, with 18 bases between. CDR3 sequence: CASSPSPGLRQFF. The DNA for the CDR3 is TGTGCCAGCAGTCCCTCGCCGGGTTTAAGGCAGTTCTTC.

The J gene is TRBJ2-5, the V gene TRBV10-2; the D gene is possibly TRBD2 (5 bases). The V gene lost 8 bases and the J gene lost 2 bases, with 12 bases spanning the gap. CDR1 and CDR2 from the germline V gene are WSHSY and SAAADI. The CDR3 totals 13 residues. CDR3: CASGRVGQETQYF. CDR3 bases: TGCGCCAGCGGGAGAGTGGGACAAGAGACCCAGTACTTC.

The CDR3 spells CASSDIDGITGELFF. DNA of the CDR3: TGCGCCAGCAGTGATATAGACGGGATTACCGGGGAGCTGTTTTTT. This chain links TRBV10-1 with TRBJ2-2, with D perhaps TRBD2 (5 bases). Trimming removed 3 bases from V and 5 bases from J, with 13 bases in between. The CDR3 length is 15 residues. Germline V gives CDR1 WNHNN, CDR2 SYGVQD (reference sequence).

In this sample, this clone turned up a few times. The CDR3 DNA follows: TGCAGCGTTGAAGGTTCGACTAGCGGGGGCGGCACAGATACGCAGTATTTT. Translated: CSVEGSTSGGGTDTQYF. The chain employs TRBV29-1 and TRBJ2-3; 12 bases agree with TRBD2. V shed 1 base, J shed 1 base, and the junction held 6 bases outside the gene matches. Germline-derived CDR1 and CDR2 are SQVTM and ANQGSEA. This CDR3 region has 17 residues.

The chain has TRBV6-6 and TRBJ1-1; the D is unclear. Germline V gives CDR1 MNHNY, CDR2 SVGAGI (reference sequence). The V end lost 7 bases, the J end lost 0 bases, and 9 bases lay between the germline ends. This CDR3 spans 13 amino acids. CDR3 DNA sequence: TGTGCCAGCACCTTCCTTATGAACACTGAAGCTTTCTTT. This encodes CASTFLMNTEAFF.

This chain uses TRBV5-1 with TRBJ1-2; D is possibly TRBD1 (5 bases). CDR3 length equals 14 residues. V lost 4 bases and J 10 bases, leaving 20 bases between the germline ends. Germline V gene sequence: CDR1 SGHRS, CDR2 YFSETQ. CDR3 coding DNA: TGCGCCAGCAGCACCCAGGGCGGTCGGGGGATCTACACCTTC. Amino acids: CASSTQGGRGIYTF. Variable domain in full (rest from reference TRBV5-1 and TRBJ1-2): KAGVTQTPRYLIKTRGQQVTLSCSPISGHRSVSWYQQTPGQGLQFLFEYFSETQRNKGNFPGRFSGRQFSNSRSEMNVSTLELGDSALYLCASSTQGGRGIYTFGSGTRLTVV.

The V and J genes are TRBV13 and TRBJ2-1; 10 nucleotides agree with TRBD2. With V trimmed by 2 bases and J by 6 bases, 19 bases remained unmatched. Germline lookup yields CDR1 PRHDT and CDR2 FYEKMQ (reference sequence). The CDR3 consists of 20 residues. The CDR3 DNA reads as TGTGCCAGCAGCTTATGGTCTTCTGGACTAGCGGACCTCGGGGGCAATGAGCAGTTCTTC. Amino acid sequence: CASSLWSSGLADLGGNEQFF.

The rearrangement uses TRBV7-6 and TRBJ2-3; 9 bases agree with TRBD2. The CDR3 covers 15 residues. The V gene's germline CDR1 is SGHVS and CDR2 FNYEAQ. The junction had 5 bases not matched to a gene; V was cut back by 4 bases and J by 3 bases. CDR3 sequence (DNA): TGTGCCAGCAGCTCCGTCGGACTAGCGACAGATACGCAGTATTTT. Translating gives CASSSVGLATDTQYF. Looking up the rest from reference TRBV7-6 and TRBJ2-3 gives the full variable domain: GAGVSQSPRYKVTKRGQDVALRCDPISGHVSLYWYRQALGQGPEFLTYFNYEAQQDKSGLPNDRFSAERPEGSISTLTIQRTEQRDSAMYRCASSSVGLATDTQYFGPGTRLTVL.

As concerns this clone: Compared with germline, one end of the junction differs, possibly owing to a read error. V is TRBV11-2 and J is TRBJ2-7; 7 nucleotides line up with TRBD1. There are 14 residues in the CDR3. The germline CDR1 and CDR2 sequences are SGHAT and FQNNGV. In DNA form, the CDR3 reads TGTGCCAGCAGCCTAGACAGGGTCCGGGACGAGCAGTACTTC. Its translation: CASSLDRVRDEQYF.

This clone was detected many times. The chain uses TRBV15 and TRBJ2-4; TRBD1 might be the D (6 bases). V was cut by 1 base and J by 11 bases, with 15 bases left in between. This CDR3 comprises 14 residues. Germline CDR1 reads LNHNV; CDR2 reads YYDKDF (reference sequence). CDR3 DNA sequence: TGTGCCACCAGCAGAGTAGGGGGAGTCGCGGTTCAGTACTTC. It specifies CATSRVGGVAVQYF.

The chain couples TRBV7-2 to TRBJ2-5; D is perhaps TRBD2 (6 bases). Germline V CDR1 and CDR2: SGHTA, FQGNSA. Trimming shortened V by 3 bases and J by 2 bases, and 10 bases separated the two germline ends. CDR3 length equals 14 residues. CDR3 region: CASSFGGGQETQYF. The DNA of the CDR3 is TGTGCCAGCAGCTTCGGGGGTGGTCAAGAGACCCAGTACTTC. Variable domain in full (rest from reference TRBV7-2 and TRBJ2-5): GAGVSQSPSNKVTEKGKDVELRCDPISGHTALYWYRQSLGQGLEFLIYFQGNSAPDKSGLPSDRFSAERTGGSVSTLTIQRTQQEDSAVYLCASSFGGGQETQYFGPGTRLLVL.

CDR3 sequence: CAISDRDRFAYEQYF. In DNA, the CDR3 is TGTGCCATCAGTGACCGGGACAGGTTTGCCTACGAGCAGTACTTC. V gene TRBV10-3 combines with J gene TRBJ2-7; TRBD1 agrees at 8 bases. The V gene end was trimmed by 3 bases and the J gene end by 2 bases; junction bases not matched to a gene: 6. In germline, CDR1 is ENHRY, CDR2 SYGVKD. The CDR3 contains 15 residues.

V and J are TRBV29-1 and TRBJ2-1; tentative D call: TRBD1 (5 bases). CDR1 and CDR2 (germline): SQVTM, ANQGSEA. Trimming removed 4 bases from V and 6 bases from J, with 13 bases in between. The CDR3 covers 13 residues. DNA of the CDR3: TGCAGCGTTGGCCTGTTAACAGGCAATGAGCAGTTCTTC. The encoded protein is CSVGLLTGNEQFF.

The rearrangement links TRBV10-1 to TRBJ2-7; TRBD2 might be the D (6 bases). CDR3 length: 14 amino acids. Germline V gene lookup returns CDR1 WNHNN and CDR2 SYGVQD (reference sequence). Trimming took 4 bases from V and 2 from J, leaving 12 bases between them. The CDR3 spells CASSVGLPAYEQYF. CDR3 DNA: TGCGCCAGCAGTGTGGGACTTCCAGCCTACGAGCAGTACTTC.

This clone has a handful of counts. This chain uses TRBV2 with TRBJ1-1; D gene ambiguous. The CDR3 sequence is 13 residues long. From germline, CDR1 is SNHLY and CDR2 FYNNEI. Trimming left V 7 bases short and J 1 base short, with 10 bases between. The CDR3 is CASNPRRNTEAFF. CDR3 sequence (DNA): TGTGCCAGCAACCCGAGGCGGAACACTGAAGCTTTCTTT.

The chain carries TRBV5-5 and TRBJ2-7; 8 bases are shared with TRBD2. Trimming removed 6 bases from V and 2 bases from J; junction bases left unmatched: 7. This CDR3 has 14 residues. CDR1 and CDR2 from the germline V gene are SGHKS and YYEKEE (reference sequence). This CDR3 reads CASTPGGQTYEQYF. The CDR3 DNA follows: TGTGCCAGCACCCCGGGGGGGCAGACCTACGAGCAGTACTTC.

The table lists this clone with a count of one. V and J are TRBV5-1 and TRBJ1-2; D call uncertain. The length of the CDR3 is 12 residues. Trimming stripped 4 bases from V and 5 bases from J, with 9 bases between. Germline CDR1 is SGHRS and CDR2 is YFSETQ. The CDR3: CASSRDKYGYTF. CDR3 DNA sequence: TGCGCCAGCAGCCGAGATAAATATGGCTACACCTTC.

The rearrangement uses TRBV24-1 and TRBJ2-7, with D perhaps TRBD1 (5 bases). Looked up from germline, CDR1 is KGHDR and CDR2 is SFDVKD. The V end was cut by 4 bases, the J end by 2 bases, with 11 bases between. The CDR3 loop spans 14 amino acids. This chain's CDR3 is CATSDPGSTYEQYF. CDR3 bases: TGTGCCACCAGTGACCCAGGGTCAACCTACGAGCAGTACTTC.

The V gene is TRBV9, the J gene TRBJ2-2; D is possibly TRBD1 (5 bases). Germline assignment: CDR1 SGDLS and CDR2 YYNGEE. This CDR3 region has 11 residues. V dropped 7 bases and J dropped 6 bases, with 7 bases sitting between them. The CDR3 DNA sequence: TGTGCCAGCTCAGGGTCCGGGGAGCTGTTTTTT. Translated: CASSGSGELFF.

The V call is TRBV5-1, the J call TRBJ2-1, with a tentative D call TRBD1 (6 bases). V dropped 4 bases and J dropped 0 bases, with 11 bases sitting between them. The CDR3 runs 15 residues. CDR1 is SGHRS, CDR2 YFSETQ, per germline. CDR3 in DNA: TGCGCCAGCAGCAGAGACAGGAGCTCCTACAATGAGCAGTTCTTC. It is translated as CASSRDRSSYNEQFF.

This clone has at least ten counts. The V call is TRBV11-3, the J call TRBJ2-2; 9 bases fit TRBD2. This CDR3 has 15 amino acids. Trimming cost V 1 base and J 5 bases; bases outside gene matches: 2. Germline CDR1 and CDR2: SGHNT and YENEEA. The CDR3 region has the DNA TGTGCCAGCAGCTTAGCTGCGGGAGGGACCGGGGAGCTGTTTTTT. This encodes CASSLAAGGTGELFF. The variable domain in full, with the rest retrieved from reference TRBV11-3 and TRBJ2-2, is EAGVVQSPRYKIIEKKQPVAFWCNPISGHNTLYWYLQNLGQGPELLIRYENEEAVDDSQLPKDRFSAERLKGVDSTLKIQPAELGDSAVYLCASSLAAGGTGELFFGEGSRLTVL.